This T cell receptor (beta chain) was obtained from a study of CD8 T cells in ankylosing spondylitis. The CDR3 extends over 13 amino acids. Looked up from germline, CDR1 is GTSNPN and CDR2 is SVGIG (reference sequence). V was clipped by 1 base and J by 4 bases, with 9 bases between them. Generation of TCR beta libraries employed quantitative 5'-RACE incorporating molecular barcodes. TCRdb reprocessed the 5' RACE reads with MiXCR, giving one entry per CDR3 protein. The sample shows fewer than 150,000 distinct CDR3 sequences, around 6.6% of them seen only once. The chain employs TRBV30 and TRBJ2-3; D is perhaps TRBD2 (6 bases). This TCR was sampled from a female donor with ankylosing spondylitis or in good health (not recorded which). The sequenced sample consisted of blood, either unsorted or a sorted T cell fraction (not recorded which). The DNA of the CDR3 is TGTGCCTGGAGTGGCGGGGCCTCAGATACGCAGTATTTT. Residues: CAWSGGASDTQYF. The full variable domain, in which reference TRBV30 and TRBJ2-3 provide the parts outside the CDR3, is SQTIHQWPATLVQPVGSPLSLECTVEGTSNPNLYWYRQAAGRGLQLLFYSVGIGQISSEVPQNLSASRPQDRQFILSSKKLLLSDSGFYLCAWSGGASDTQYFGPGTRLTVL.